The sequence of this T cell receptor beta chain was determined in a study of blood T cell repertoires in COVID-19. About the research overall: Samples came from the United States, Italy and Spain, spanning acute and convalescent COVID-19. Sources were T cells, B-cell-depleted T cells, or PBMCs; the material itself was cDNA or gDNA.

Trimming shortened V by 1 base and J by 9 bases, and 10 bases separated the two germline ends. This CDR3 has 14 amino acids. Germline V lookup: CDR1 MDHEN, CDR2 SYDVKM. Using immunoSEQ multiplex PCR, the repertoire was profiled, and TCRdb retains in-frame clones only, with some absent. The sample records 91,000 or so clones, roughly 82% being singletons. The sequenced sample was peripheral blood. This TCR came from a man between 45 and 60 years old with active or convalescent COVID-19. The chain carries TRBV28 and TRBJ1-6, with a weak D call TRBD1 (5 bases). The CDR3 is CASSLSGRASPLHF. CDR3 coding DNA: TGTGCCAGCAGTTTATCTGGCAGGGCTTCACCCCTCCACTTT.